These T cell receptor beta chains were read from a single sample in a study of T-cell memory formation after mild COVID-19. A single record per CDR3 protein comes from TCRdb applying MiXCR to the 5' RACE reads. This table has tens of thousands of distinct CDR3 sequences, more than 13% appearing once. Sequencing was done on a sample of PBMCs or a T cell subset sorted from them (not recorded which). The receptors were gathered from a man aged 18 to 35 who had mild COVID-19 (a few samples of this study predate the infection). Cell type and time point are not known. Both conserved end residues are part of each CDR3. The order of the fields is V gene, J gene, D gene, clone size, CDR3 protein, CDR3 DNA. The D gene is left open where the match is weak. Clone size, where shown, is once, few, many, or a class for clones that have expanded.

>TRBV4-2|TRBJ1-2|.|.
CASSQEGLSHGYTF
TGTGCCAGCAGCCAAGAGGGACTGTCCCATGGCTACACCTTC
>TRBV7-9|TRBJ1-4|.|.
CASSPESGEKLFF
TGTGCCAGCAGCCCGGAGTCGGGAGAAAAACTGTTTTTT
>TRBV6-5|TRBJ1-3|.|.
CASTGNSGNTIYF
TGTGCCAGCACCGGGAACTCTGGAAACACCATATATTTT
>TRBV6-2/TRBV6-3|TRBJ2-3|.|.
CASSYSSGQYF
TGTGCCAGCAGTTACTCATCTGGACAGTATTTT
>TRBV2|TRBJ1-5|.|.
CASREDSHSNQPQHF
TGTGCCAGCAGAGAGGACAGCCATAGCAATCAGCCCCAGCATTTT
>TRBV3-1|TRBJ2-7|TRBD1|.
CASSEQQGPSYEQYF
TGTGCCAGCAGCGAACAACAGGGGCCCTCCTACGAGCAGTACTTC
>TRBV6-5|TRBJ2-1|.|.
CASKTGGGAYNEQFF
TGTGCCAGCAAAACGGGAGGGGGCGCCTACAATGAGCAGTTCTTC
>TRBV2|TRBJ2-7|.|.
CASSGQATYEQYF
TGTGCCAGCAGTGGACAGGCCACCTACGAGCAGTACTTC
>TRBV7-9|TRBJ2-2|TRBD1|.
CASSSPTGGGELFF
TGTGCCAGCAGCTCACCCACAGGGGGCGGGGAGCTGTTTTTT
>TRBV11-1|TRBJ2-1|TRBD2|many
CASSDTSGGVDEQFF
TGTGCCAGCAGCGACACTAGCGGGGGGGTCGATGAGCAGTTCTTC
>TRBV11-2|TRBJ1-4|.|.
CASSLFGEKLFF
TGTGCCAGCAGCTTGTTCGGGGAAAAACTGTTTTTT